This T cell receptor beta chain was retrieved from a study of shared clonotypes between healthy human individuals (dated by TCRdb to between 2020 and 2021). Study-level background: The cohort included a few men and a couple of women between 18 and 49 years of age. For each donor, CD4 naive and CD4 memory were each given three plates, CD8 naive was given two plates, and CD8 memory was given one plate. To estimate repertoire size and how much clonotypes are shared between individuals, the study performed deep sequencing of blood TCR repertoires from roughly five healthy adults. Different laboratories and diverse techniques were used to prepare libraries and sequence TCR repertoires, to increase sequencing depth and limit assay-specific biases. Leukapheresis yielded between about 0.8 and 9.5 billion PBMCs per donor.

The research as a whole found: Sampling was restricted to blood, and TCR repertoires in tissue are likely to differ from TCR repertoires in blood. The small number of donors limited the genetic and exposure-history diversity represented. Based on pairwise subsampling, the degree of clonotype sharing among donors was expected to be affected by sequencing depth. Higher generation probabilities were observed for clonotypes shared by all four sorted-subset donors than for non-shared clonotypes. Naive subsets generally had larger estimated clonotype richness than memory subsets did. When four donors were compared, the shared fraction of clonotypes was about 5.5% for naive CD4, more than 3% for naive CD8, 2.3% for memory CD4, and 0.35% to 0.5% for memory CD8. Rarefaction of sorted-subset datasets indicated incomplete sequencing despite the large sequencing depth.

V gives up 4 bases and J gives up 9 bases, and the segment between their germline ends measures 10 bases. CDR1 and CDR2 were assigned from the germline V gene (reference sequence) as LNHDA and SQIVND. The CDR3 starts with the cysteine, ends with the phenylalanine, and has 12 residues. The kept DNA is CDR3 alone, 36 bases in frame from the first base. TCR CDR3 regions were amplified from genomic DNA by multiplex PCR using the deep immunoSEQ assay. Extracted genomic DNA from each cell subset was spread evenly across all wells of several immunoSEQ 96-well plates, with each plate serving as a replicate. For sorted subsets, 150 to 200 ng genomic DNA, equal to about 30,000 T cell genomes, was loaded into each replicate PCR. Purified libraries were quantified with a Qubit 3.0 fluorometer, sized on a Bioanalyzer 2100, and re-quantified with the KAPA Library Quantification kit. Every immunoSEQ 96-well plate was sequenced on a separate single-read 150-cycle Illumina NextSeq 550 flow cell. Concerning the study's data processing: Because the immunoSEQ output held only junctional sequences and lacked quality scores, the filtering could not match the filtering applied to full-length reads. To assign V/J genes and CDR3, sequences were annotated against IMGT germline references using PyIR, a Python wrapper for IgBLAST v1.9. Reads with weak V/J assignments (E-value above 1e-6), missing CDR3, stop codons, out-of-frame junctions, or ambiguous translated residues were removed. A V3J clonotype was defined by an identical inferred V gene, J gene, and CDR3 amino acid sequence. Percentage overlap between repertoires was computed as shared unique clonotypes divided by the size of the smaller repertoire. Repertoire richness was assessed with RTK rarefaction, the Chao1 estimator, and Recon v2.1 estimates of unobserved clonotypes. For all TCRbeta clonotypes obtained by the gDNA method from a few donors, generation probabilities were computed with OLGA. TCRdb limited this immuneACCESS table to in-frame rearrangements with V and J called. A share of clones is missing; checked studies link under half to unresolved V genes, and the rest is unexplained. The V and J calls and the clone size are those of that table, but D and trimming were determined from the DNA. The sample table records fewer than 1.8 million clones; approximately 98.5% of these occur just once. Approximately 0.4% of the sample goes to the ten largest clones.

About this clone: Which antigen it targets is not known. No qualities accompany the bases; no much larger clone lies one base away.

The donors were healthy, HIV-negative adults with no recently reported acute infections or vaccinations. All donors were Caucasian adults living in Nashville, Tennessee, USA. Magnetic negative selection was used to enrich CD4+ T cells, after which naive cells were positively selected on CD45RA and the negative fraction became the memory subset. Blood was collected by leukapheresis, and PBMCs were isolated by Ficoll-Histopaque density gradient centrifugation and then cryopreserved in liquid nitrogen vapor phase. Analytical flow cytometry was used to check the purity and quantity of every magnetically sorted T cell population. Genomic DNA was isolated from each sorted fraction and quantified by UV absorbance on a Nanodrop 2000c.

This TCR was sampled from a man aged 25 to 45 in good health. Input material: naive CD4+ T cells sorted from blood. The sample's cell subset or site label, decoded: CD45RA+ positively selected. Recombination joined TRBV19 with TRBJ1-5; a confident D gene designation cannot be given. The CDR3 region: CASSTPYRPQHF. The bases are TGTGCCAGTAGTACCCCTTACCGGCCCCAGCATTTT. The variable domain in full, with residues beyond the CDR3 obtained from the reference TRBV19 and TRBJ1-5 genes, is DGGITQSPKYLFRKEGQNVTLSCEQNLNHDAMYWYRQDPGQGLRLIYYSQIVNDFQKGDIAEGYSVSREKKESFPLTVTSAQKNPTAFYLCASSTPYRPQHFGDGTRLSIL.